What follows are 32 T cell receptor beta chains derived from one specimen sequenced in a study of shared clonotypes between healthy human individuals. Produced via immunoSEQ multiplex PCR; TCRdb's table is partial and in-frame only. The table records fewer than 3 million clones, under 95% of them present only once. Specimen: naive CD4+ T cells from PBMCs. Subset noted: CD45RA+ positively selected. These receptor sequences come from a man younger than 30 in good health. Some clones in this sample may be carry-over from other donors' samples.

This clone has just a few counts. V is TRBV5-1 and J is TRBJ1-2; TRBD1 aligns across 8 bases. The germline V gene has CDR1 SGHRS and CDR2 YFSETQ. Losses at the gene ends were 2 bases for V and 5 bases for J; bases not matched to a gene: 11. CDR3 length equals 16 residues. The CDR3 protein is CASSLSLQGGPYGYTF. The CDR3 DNA is TGCGCCAGCAGCTTAAGCCTACAGGGGGGCCCTTATGGCTACACCTTC.

This chain connects TRBV9 to TRBJ2-5; D might be TRBD1 (6 bases). Trimming took off 2 bases at V and 3 bases at J, with 11 bases between the two ends. Germline V lookup: CDR1 SGDLS, CDR2 YYNGEE. This CDR3 has 14 residues. The CDR3 loop is CASSVGTFEETQYF. Here the CDR3 DNA reads TGTGCCAGCAGCGTGGGGACATTCGAAGAGACCCAGTACTTC.

Points on this clone: Distinct nucleotide sequences in the sample also encode this CDR3. This rearrangement joins TRBV9 to TRBJ2-1; D may be TRBD2 (6 bases). V shed 4 bases and J shed 4 bases, with 15 bases lying between them. The germline V gene has CDR1 SGDLS and CDR2 YYNGEE. The CDR3 has 15 residues. CDR3 residues: CASSTRLAGYNEQFF. CDR3 coding DNA: TGTGCCAGCAGCACGAGGTTGGCGGGGTACAATGAGCAGTTCTTC.

The V and J genes are TRBV6-1 and TRBJ2-1; D is unclear. CDR1 is MNHNS and CDR2 is SASEGT in the germline V gene. Trimming took off 3 bases at V and 2 bases at J, with 14 bases between the two ends. The CDR3 contains 16 residues. The CDR3 is CASSDSVIRPYNEQFF. The CDR3, as DNA: TGTGCCAGCAGTGATTCGGTCATAAGACCCTACAATGAGCAGTTCTTC.

V gene TRBV7-2 combines with J gene TRBJ2-7, with TRBD2 matching 7 bases. With the DNA end fitting TRBJ2-5 better, the J assignment may be wrong. Germline V gene sequence: CDR1 SGHTA, CDR2 FQGNSA. The CDR3 length is 13 residues. CDR3 residues: CASSLAPSGTQYF. The CDR3, as DNA: TGTGCCAGCAGCTTAGCCCCTAGCGGGACCCAGTACTTC.

This chain connects TRBV28 to TRBJ2-5; either TRBD1 or TRBD2 may fit D (6 bases each). V dropped 7 bases and J dropped 1 base, with 7 bases sitting between them. This CDR3 comprises 12 residues. The germline CDR1 and CDR2 sequences are MDHEN and SYDVKM. CDR3 sequence reads: CASTGAQETQYF. The CDR3 DNA follows: TGTGCCAGCACGGGGGCCCAAGAGACCCAGTACTTC.

V gene TRBV5-1 combines with J gene TRBJ2-1; tentative D call: TRBD2 (5 bases). The length of the CDR3 is 16 residues. Germline V CDR1 and CDR2: SGHRS, YFSETQ. V was shortened by 4 bases and J by 1 base, with 15 bases between the two germline ends. The CDR3 DNA follows: TGCGCCAGCAGCCAACCCGTCGGGGTTTCCTACAATGAGCAGTTCTTC. Its protein product is CASSQPVGVSYNEQFF. The full variable domain, completed using reference TRBV5-1 and TRBJ2-1, is KAGVTQTPRYLIKTRGQQVTLSCSPISGHRSVSWYQQTPGQGLQFLFEYFSETQRNKGNFPGRFSGRQFSNSRSEMNVSTLELGDSALYLCASSQPVGVSYNEQFFGPGTRLTVL.

The rearrangement uses TRBV7-3 and TRBJ2-2; tentative D call: TRBD2 (5 bases). Germline CDR1 SGHTA, CDR2 FQGTGA. The CDR3 runs 16 residues. Trimming took off 5 bases at V and 5 bases at J, with 18 bases between the two ends. The CDR3 DNA is TGTGCCAGCAGCAGTAGTAATATGGGGAGAACCGGGGAGCTGTTTTTT. Protein: CASSSSNMGRTGELFF. The full variable domain, completed using reference TRBV7-3 and TRBJ2-2, is GAGVSQTPSNKVTEKGKYVELRCDPISGHTALYWYRQSLGQGPEFLIYFQGTGAADDSGLPNDRFFAVRPEGSVSTLKIQRTERGDSAVYLCASSSSNMGRTGELFFGEGSRLTVL.

The chain has TRBV5-1 and TRBJ2-7; TRBD1 agrees at 12 bases. Germline V gives CDR1 SGHRS, CDR2 YFSETQ. This CDR3 is built from 15 residues. With 3 bases clipped from V and 7 bases from J, the junction kept 8 bases outside the gene matches. CDR3 protein: CASSWPGQGAREQYF. The CDR3 DNA follows: TGCGCCAGCAGCTGGCCGGGACAGGGGGCGAGAGAGCAGTACTTC. The full variable domain, with the rest looked up from reference TRBV5-1 and TRBJ2-7, is KAGVTQTPRYLIKTRGQQVTLSCSPISGHRSVSWYQQTPGQGLQFLFEYFSETQRNKGNFPGRFSGRQFSNSRSEMNVSTLELGDSALYLCASSWPGQGAREQYFGPGTRLTVT.

The V and J genes are TRBV7-7 and TRBJ2-1, with D perhaps TRBD2 (6 bases). The CDR3 runs 14 residues. V lost 10 bases and J lost 8, with 21 bases in between. Germline V gene data show CDR1 as SSHAT and CDR2 as FNYEAQ (reference sequence). DNA of the CDR3: TGTGCCACCACTTTAGCGGAAAAGGGCGATGAGCAGTTCTTC. This translates into CATTLAEKGDEQFF.

This clone was seen a few times. V is TRBV25-1 and J is TRBJ1-1; D gene uncertain. The CDR3 is made up of 13 amino acids. Per the germline V gene, CDR1 is MGHDK and CDR2 is SYGVNS. V dropped 5 bases and J dropped 2 bases, with 9 bases sitting between them. The CDR3 protein is CASSLSGNTEAFF. Here the CDR3 DNA reads TGTGCCAGCAGTTTATCGGGAAACACTGAAGCTTTCTTT.

The chain links TRBV28 to TRBJ2-5, with TRBD2 identical over 10 bases. CDR3 size: 17 residues. Germline loops: CDR1 MDHEN, CDR2 SYDVKM. With 5 bases clipped from V and 2 bases from J, the junction kept 11 bases outside the gene matches. The CDR3, as DNA: TGTGCCAGCAGTAGCTGGGCTAGCGGGAGAGATCAAGAGACCCAGTACTTC. Its protein is CASSSWASGRDQETQYF.

V is TRBV2 and J is TRBJ2-4, with D tentatively TRBD2 (7 bases). The CDR3 consists of 14 residues. V lost 4 bases and J lost 8, with 15 bases in between. The V gene's germline CDR1 is SNHLY and CDR2 FYNNEI. The CDR3 nucleotides read TGTGCCAGCAGTGTAGGGGGGGCGTCGGACATTCAGTACTTC. Its translation: CASSVGGASDIQYF.

The chain recombines TRBV30 with TRBJ2-5; 7 nucleotides line up with TRBD2. The end of the DNA aligns better with TRBJ2-7, so the J call may be wrong. CDR3 length: 13 residues. Germline CDR1 reads GTSNPN; CDR2 reads SVGIG (reference sequence). The CDR3 sequence: CAWSESGVYEQYF. CDR3 nucleotides: TGTGCCTGGAGTGAAAGCGGGGTCTACGAGCAGTACTTC.

The chain is built from TRBV2 and TRBJ2-6; tentatively, D is TRBD2 (5 bases). Germline-derived CDR1 and CDR2 are SNHLY and FYNNEI. Deletions cut 3 bases from V and 0 bases from J, with 9 bases between. There are 16 residues in the CDR3. The CDR3 protein is CASSDRRDSGANVLTF. CDR3 DNA sequence: TGTGCCAGCAGTGATCGACGGGACTCTGGGGCCAACGTCCTGACTTTC.

V is TRBV18 and J is TRBJ1-1, with 9 bases matching TRBD1. The length of the CDR3 is 13 residues. Germline assignment: CDR1 KGHSH and CDR2 LQKENI. The trim removed 8 bases at V and 4 bases at J, leaving 5 bases unmatched. The CDR3 is CASVLTGGTEAFF. CDR3 coding DNA: TGTGCCAGCGTGTTGACAGGGGGCACTGAAGCTTTCTTT. The full variable domain, in which reference TRBV18 and TRBJ1-1 provide the parts outside the CDR3, is NAGVMQNPRHLVRRRGQEARLRCSPMKGHSHVYWYRQLPEEGLKFMVYLQKENIIDESGMPKERFSAEFPKEGPSILRIQQVVRGDSAAYFCASVLTGGTEAFFGQGTRLTVV.

The chain has TRBV6-1 and TRBJ2-6; no definite D call. V was pared by 0 bases and J by 1 base, with 4 bases between. CDR1 is MNHNS, CDR2 SASEGT, per germline. The CDR3 is made up of 15 amino acids. CDR3 residues: CASSEARSGANVLTF. The DNA for the CDR3 is TGTGCCAGCAGTGAAGCCAGGTCTGGGGCCAACGTCCTGACTTTC.

This chain links TRBV7-3 with TRBJ2-5; D might be TRBD1 (5 bases). Trimming shortened V by 0 bases and J by 2 bases, and 10 bases separated the two germline ends. Per the germline V gene, CDR1 is SGHTA and CDR2 is FQGTGA. The CDR3 extends over 15 amino acids. The CDR3 loop reads CASSLTFNRQETQYF. DNA of the CDR3: TGTGCCAGCAGCTTAACCTTCAACAGGCAAGAGACCCAGTACTTC.

The chain employs TRBV4-1 and TRBJ2-2; TRBD2 might be the D (5 bases). CDR3 length equals 15 residues. Germline CDR1 and CDR2: MGHRA and YSYEKL. The V end lost 6 bases, the J end lost 1 base, and 12 bases lay between the germline ends. Written as DNA, the CDR3 is TGCGCCAGCAGTAGGAGGATGATGAACACCGGGGAGCTGTTTTTT. Residues: CASSRRMMNTGELFF.

J is TRBJ2-1 and V is TRBV7-2; D is undetermined. V gave up 5 bases and J gave up 1 base, with 6 bases separating them. Per the germline V gene, CDR1 is SGHTA and CDR2 is FQGNSA. The CDR3 loop spans 13 amino acids. The chain's CDR3 is CASSPNSYNEQFF. The CDR3 region has the DNA TGTGCCAGCAGCCCCAATTCCTACAATGAGCAGTTCTTC. The full variable domain, rest sourced from reference TRBV7-2 and TRBJ2-1, is GAGVSQSPSNKVTEKGKDVELRCDPISGHTALYWYRQSLGQGLEFLIYFQGNSAPDKSGLPSDRFSAERTGGSVSTLTIQRTQQEDSAVYLCASSPNSYNEQFFGPGTRLTVL.

The chain couples TRBV7-2 to TRBJ2-2; D is possibly TRBD1 or TRBD2 (5 bases each). Germline values: CDR1 SGHTA, CDR2 FQGNSA. The CDR3 loop spans 16 amino acids. Trimming stripped 3 bases from V and 8 bases from J, with 19 bases between. CDR3 amino acids: CASSFDGTATGGELFF. CDR3 coding DNA: TGTGCCAGCAGCTTTGACGGGACGGCCACCGGGGGGGAGCTGTTTTTT. Based on the CDR3 plus reference TRBV7-2 and TRBJ2-2, the full variable domain is GAGVSQSPSNKVTEKGKDVELRCDPISGHTALYWYRQSLGQGLEFLIYFQGNSAPDKSGLPSDRFSAERTGGSVSTLTIQRTQQEDSAVYLCASSFDGTATGGELFFGEGSRLTVL.

The chain carries TRBV6-5 and TRBJ2-7, with a tentative D call TRBD1 (6 bases). This CDR3 has 14 residues. V was pared by 5 bases and J by 6 bases, with 17 bases between. CDR1 and CDR2 (germline): MNHEY, SVGAGI. CDR3 protein: CASSQSMGAGEQYF. CDR3 DNA sequence: TGTGCCAGCAGTCAGTCGATGGGGGCTGGCGAGCAGTACTTC.

This chain uses TRBV28 with TRBJ2-7; D unclear. V was trimmed by 4 bases and J by 6 bases, leaving 10 bases between them. Germline V CDR1 and CDR2: MDHEN, SYDVKM. The CDR3 totals 12 residues. CDR3 bases: TGTGCCAGCAGTTCTTACAGATCCGAGCAGTACTTC. This gives the protein CASSSYRSEQYF. The entire variable domain, with the rest obtained from reference TRBV28 and TRBJ2-7, is as follows: DVKVTQSSRYLVKRTGEKVFLECVQDMDHENMFWYRQDPGLGLRLIYFSYDVKMKEKGDIPEGYSVSREKKERFSLILESASTNQTSMYLCASSSYRSEQYFGPGTRLTVT.

The V gene is TRBV28, the J gene TRBJ1-5; D uncertain. Trimming took off 3 bases at V and 5 bases at J, with 14 bases between the two ends. Germline V CDR1 and CDR2: MDHEN, SYDVKM. This CDR3 region has 15 residues. CDR3 protein: CASSFPDPWDQPQHF. The CDR3 DNA sequence: TGTGCCAGCAGTTTCCCGGACCCATGGGATCAGCCCCAGCATTTT.

The V gene is TRBV11-2, the J gene TRBJ2-1; D is perhaps TRBD1 (6 bases). The germline CDR1 and CDR2 sequences are SGHAT and FQNNGV. Trimming stripped 5 bases from V and 6 bases from J, with 23 bases between. CDR3 length equals 17 residues. CDR3 nucleotide sequence: TGTGCCAGCAGCCGCCTCGTGGGACAATATTTAGGCAATGAGCAGTTCTTC. Protein: CASSRLVGQYLGNEQFF. Full variable domain (rest looked up from reference TRBV11-2 and TRBJ2-1): EAGVAQSPRYKIIEKRQSVAFWCNPISGHATLYWYQQILGQGPKLLIQFQNNGVVDDSQLPKDRFSAERLKGVDSTLKIQPAKLEDSAVYLCASSRLVGQYLGNEQFFGPGTRLTVL.

The gene calls are TRBV18 and TRBJ1-1, with D perhaps TRBD1 (5 bases). The CDR3 has 13 amino acids. Trimming cost V 8 bases and J 1 base, with 11 bases left between them. Germline-derived CDR1 and CDR2 are KGHSH and LQKENI. CDR3 in DNA: TGTGCCAGCACCGAAAGGGGGAACACTGAAGCTTTCTTT. This gives the protein CASTERGNTEAFF.

The chain joins TRBV6-6 to TRBJ2-5; 15 nucleotides agree with TRBD2. The CDR3 has 15 amino acids. V lost 4 bases, J lost 4 bases, and 1 base stayed unmatched. The V gene's germline CDR1 is MNHNY and CDR2 SVGAGI (reference sequence). The CDR3: CASSWGLAGGETQYF. CDR3 nucleotide sequence: TGTGCCAGCAGTTGGGGACTAGCGGGAGGAGAGACCCAGTACTTC.

The CDR3 is CASIERGTSGTQFF. CDR3 nucleotides: TGTGCCAGCATCGAAAGGGGGACTAGCGGGACTCAGTTCTTC. This sequence joins TRBV6-1 and TRBJ2-1; 13 positions match TRBD2. Trimming at V came to 7 bases and at J to 13 bases, leaving 10 bases not matched to a gene. CDR3 length equals 14 residues. Germline V gives CDR1 MNHNS, CDR2 SASEGT.

The chain employs TRBV28 and TRBJ2-1, with 15 nucleotides matching TRBD2. The CDR3 length is 19 residues. V lost 4 bases to trimming and J lost 12 bases; unmatched junction nucleotides: 19. CDR1 MDHEN and CDR2 SYDVKM come from the germline V gene. Here the CDR3 reads CASSSEHLTGLAGGPGQFF. As DNA, the CDR3 is TGTGCCAGCAGTTCAGAACACCTCACCGGACTAGCGGGAGGGCCGGGGCAGTTCTTC.

In regard to this clone: This sample also contains other DNA sequences that code for the same CDR3. This rearrangement joins TRBV5-1 to TRBJ2-5, with 15 bases aligning to TRBD2. Per the germline V gene, CDR1 is SGHRS and CDR2 is YFSETQ. The CDR3 spans 16 residues. The V and J ends lost 5 bases and 2 bases, in that order; junction bases with no gene match: 4. The CDR3 protein is CASSSGLAGGQETQYF. The CDR3 DNA reads as TGCGCCAGCAGTTCGGGACTAGCGGGAGGACAAGAGACCCAGTACTTC.

The rearrangement links TRBV6-5 to TRBJ2-7; D uncertain. This CDR3 contains 14 residues. V lost 4 bases and J lost 8, with 18 bases in between. CDR1 is MNHEY and CDR2 is SVGAGI in the germline V gene. CDR3 coding DNA: TGTGCCAGCAGTTTACCGTCAGGTCCCGGGCAGCAGTACTTC. Its translation: CASSLPSGPGQQYF.

The chain is built from TRBV14 and TRBJ2-7; the D is unclear. V lost 4 bases, J lost 7 bases, and 11 bases lay in between. CDR1 and CDR2 (germline): SGHDN, FVKESK. The CDR3 length is 12 residues. CDR3: CASSLHGQEQYF. The CDR3 DNA sequence: TGTGCCAGCAGCCTACACGGGCAAGAGCAGTACTTC. Full variable domain (remainder filled in from reference TRBV14 and TRBJ2-7): EAGVTQFPSHSVIEKGQTVTLRCDPISGHDNLYWYRRVMGKEIKFLLHFVKESKQDESGMPNNRFLAERTGGTYSTLKVQPAELEDSGVYFCASSLHGQEQYFGPGTRLTVT.